This passage covers 2 T cell receptor beta chains from one sample sequenced in a study of shared clonotypes between healthy human individuals. Generated by immunoSEQ multiplex PCR, the TCRdb table keeps only in-frame clones and is missing some. The sample shows about 490,000 clones, roughly four fifths of them seen only once. Input material: PBMCs. The receptors here all came from a woman aged 40 to 50 in good health. Some clones in this sample may be carry-over from other donors' samples.

The CDR3 sequence: CASSLALGPYEQYF. Here the CDR3 DNA reads TGTGCCAGCAGTTTAGCTTTAGGTCCCTACGAGCAGTACTTC. The chain links TRBV27 to TRBJ2-7; D unclear. The CDR3 runs 14 residues. The germline gives CDR1 MNHEY, CDR2 SMNVEV (reference sequence). V was trimmed by 2 bases and J by 2 bases, leaving 10 bases between them.

This clone was recorded once. J is TRBJ1-2 and V is TRBV11-2, with 9 bases aligning to TRBD1. The CDR3 runs to 12 residues. CDR1 and CDR2 (germline): SGHAT, FQNNGV. Trimming removed 6 bases from V and 8 bases from J; junction bases left unmatched: 4. The CDR3 protein is CASRPQGAGYTF. CDR3 nucleotide sequence: TGTGCCAGCAGACCACAGGGGGCGGGCTACACCTTC.